A selection of T cell receptor beta chains follows, all from one sample in a study of synovial regulatory T cells in juvenile arthritis. Assay: immunoSEQ multiplex PCR; the TCRdb copy retains only in-frame clones and omits some. Listed are roughly 6,400 clones; under 0.8% falls within the top ten. Sequences were obtained from Treg cells from blood. Receptors originate from a donor younger than 30 with juvenile idiopathic arthritis. CDR3s include the opening cysteine and the closing phenylalanine or tryptophan. The order of the fields is clone size, V gene, J gene, CDR3 length, CDR3 protein. Part of the rows lack a size; the others show once, few, many or a class for expanded clones.

abundance: NA
v_gene: TRBV10-3
j_gene: TRBJ1-5
len: 17
CDR3aa: CAISEIGGSLSNQPQHF

abundance: medium-sized
v_gene: TRBV2
j_gene: TRBJ1-5
len: 15
CDR3aa: CASRDRRYSNQPQHF

abundance: NA
v_gene: TRBV14
j_gene: TRBJ2-3
len: 21
CDR3aa: CASSQGRKPSGSQFGTDTQYF

abundance: NA
v_gene: TRBV19
j_gene: TRBJ1-2
len: 16
CDR3aa: CASSRATTGGPYGYTF

abundance: NA
v_gene: TRBV2
j_gene: TRBJ2-7
len: 15
CDR3aa: CASRRLAGDSYEQYF

abundance: NA
v_gene: TRBV5-4
j_gene: TRBJ1-2
len: 13
CDR3aa: CASSRSTGDGYTF

abundance: medium-sized
v_gene: TRBV10-3
j_gene: TRBJ1-2
len: 13
CDR3aa: CAHSQTGNYGYTF

abundance: NA
v_gene: TRBV5-6
j_gene: TRBJ1-2
len: 13
CDR3aa: CASSFRDSVGYTF

abundance: NA
v_gene: TRBV7-9
j_gene: TRBJ2-1
len: 13
CDR3aa: CASSFGAVNEQFF

abundance: NA
v_gene: TRBV7-9
j_gene: TRBJ1-5
len: 16
CDR3aa: CASSLSGTQGGQPQHF

abundance: NA
v_gene: TRBV5-1
j_gene: TRBJ2-3
len: 14
CDR3aa: CASSFGLEGDTQYF

abundance: NA
v_gene: TRBV2
j_gene: TRBJ2-5
len: 13
CDR3aa: CASRGDFMDEQYF

abundance: NA
v_gene: TRBV7-8
j_gene: TRBJ2-7
len: 16
CDR3aa: CASSLWALGTLYEQYF

abundance: NA
v_gene: TRBV19
j_gene: TRBJ1-5
len: 14
CDR3aa: CASSIEGSNQPQHF

abundance: NA
v_gene: TRBV5-1
j_gene: TRBJ2-3
len: 14
CDR3aa: CASSLAVGTDTQYF

abundance: NA
v_gene: TRBV2
j_gene: TRBJ2-1
len: 15
CDR3aa: CASSKDRGRVSEQFF

abundance: NA
v_gene: TRBV5-5
j_gene: TRBJ1-2
len: 13
CDR3aa: CASSLSILSGYTF

abundance: NA
v_gene: TRBV6-1
j_gene: TRBJ1-6
len: 16
CDR3aa: CASSAGWGAVYSPLHF

abundance: NA
v_gene: TRBV28
j_gene: TRBJ1-5
len: 12
CDR3aa: CASRIRGQPQHF

abundance: NA
v_gene: TRBV7-2
j_gene: TRBJ2-7
len: 12
CDR3aa: CASSQTGYEQYF

abundance: NA
v_gene: TRBV2
j_gene: TRBJ2-6
len: 13
CDR3aa: CASKSSGANVLTF

abundance: NA
v_gene: TRBV6-6
j_gene: TRBJ1-1
len: 16
CDR3aa: CASSYFRSPWNTEAFF

abundance: NA
v_gene: TRBV28
j_gene: TRBJ2-7
len: 14
CDR3aa: CASSPHGGMGEQYF

abundance: NA
v_gene: TRBV6-6
j_gene: TRBJ1-1
len: 15
CDR3aa: CASSFRSTGGGEAFF

abundance: NA
v_gene: TRBV27
j_gene: TRBJ1-4
len: 15
CDR3aa: CASSLNSLLGEKLFF

abundance: NA
v_gene: TRBV19
j_gene: TRBJ1-3
len: 16
CDR3aa: CASSIDRQARRNTIYF

abundance: NA
v_gene: TRBV5-1
j_gene: TRBJ1-1
len: 13
CDR3aa: CASSLGGGVRAFF

abundance: NA
v_gene: TRBV6-6
j_gene: TRBJ2-3
len: 15
CDR3aa: CASSYYGTGTDTQYF

abundance: NA
v_gene: TRBV19
j_gene: TRBJ1-1
len: 15
CDR3aa: CASRLDPSINTEAFF

abundance: NA
v_gene: TRBV11-2
j_gene: TRBJ1-3
len: 18
CDR3aa: CASSSQATGGKTGNTIYF

abundance: NA
v_gene: TRBV18
j_gene: TRBJ2-1
len: 15
CDR3aa: CASSPITASNNEQFF

abundance: NA
v_gene: TRBV6-6
j_gene: TRBJ1-2
len: 13
CDR3aa: CASSLSGRRGYTF

abundance: medium-sized
v_gene: TRBV7-6
j_gene: TRBJ2-7
len: 14
CDR3aa: CASSSPGLASEQYF

abundance: NA
v_gene: TRBV19
j_gene: TRBJ2-5
len: 17
CDR3aa: CASSIESGTGVEETQYF

abundance: medium-sized
v_gene: TRBV2
j_gene: TRBJ1-2
len: 13
CDR3aa: CASSSTEAYGYTF

abundance: NA
v_gene: TRBV10-3
j_gene: TRBJ2-2
len: 14
CDR3aa: CAISESPVTGELFF

abundance: NA
v_gene: TRBV5-8
j_gene: TRBJ2-3
len: 15
CDR3aa: CASSHGQGATDTQYF

abundance: NA
v_gene: TRBV18
j_gene: TRBJ2-5
len: 12
CDR3aa: CASSRTEETQYF

abundance: NA
v_gene: TRBV6-5
j_gene: TRBJ2-5
len: 14
CDR3aa: CASSWDPRGETQYF

abundance: NA
v_gene: TRBV5-1
j_gene: TRBJ1-2
len: 17
CDR3aa: CASSSQIGQALVTGYTF

abundance: NA
v_gene: TRBV18
j_gene: TRBJ2-3
len: 15
CDR3aa: CASSPLPGGSDTQYF

abundance: NA
v_gene: TRBV18
j_gene: TRBJ1-1
len: 15
CDR3aa: CASSPQEIGNTEAFF

abundance: NA
v_gene: TRBV28
j_gene: TRBJ2-3
len: 11
CDR3aa: CASTSGDTQYF

abundance: NA
v_gene: TRBV11-1
j_gene: TRBJ2-3
len: 16
CDR3aa: CASSLGRAFSTDTQYF

abundance: NA
v_gene: TRBV5-8
j_gene: TRBJ1-5
len: 14
CDR3aa: CASSLAGSNQPQHF

abundance: NA
v_gene: TRBV6-1
j_gene: TRBJ1-4
len: 17
CDR3aa: CASSEWTVVAQDEKLFF

abundance: medium-sized
v_gene: TRBV19
j_gene: TRBJ2-7
len: 13
CDR3aa: CASRTGAQDEQYF